This T cell receptor (beta chain) is drawn from a study of early T cells in non-severe SARS-CoV-2 infection. General study points: Comparison of clonotypes with VDJdb favored anti-spike CD8 responses while missing private and CD4 specificities.

The CDR3 has 14 residues. Trimming took 3 bases from V and 2 from J, leaving 11 bases between them. As regards this clonotype: The antigen remains undetermined.

TCRdb re-analysed the 5' RACE reads in MiXCR, keeping a single row per CDR3 protein. Of about 34,000 distinct CDR3 sequences detected, approximately 5.3% appear once; the ten largest clones hold approximately 6.5%. The clonotype originates from an adult who was a healthcare worker with PCR-confirmed SARS-CoV-2 infection or an uninfected control (not recorded which). Sequenced sample: whole blood. The chain joins TRBV12-3 or TRBV12-4 to TRBJ2-7; a possible D gene is TRBD2 (5 bases). The CDR3 coding sequence is TGTGCCAGCAGTTTGCGGGCAGTTCCCTACGAGCAGTACTTC. Its translation: CASSLRAVPYEQYF.